This T cell receptor (beta chain) was obtained from a study of blood T cell repertoires in COVID-19 (dated by TCRdb to 2020 to 2021). In terms of the full investigation: The collaborator samples originated in the United States, Italy and Spain and spanned the acute and convalescent phases of COVID-19. The prospective study material was composed of cDNA or gDNA derived from T cells, B-cell-depleted T cells, or PBMCs. The repertoires were made available in a free public database intended to serve as a resource for research on the immune response to SARS-CoV-2. The samples were drawn from the first 160 participants of the ongoing ImmuneRACE study and from 1,254 subjects provided by 6 global collaborators. Subjects who had been exposed to COVID-19, were actively infected with it, or had recovered from it provided the deeply sampled blood TCRbeta repertoires that made up the dataset. A de-identified subject ID, COVID-19 status, age in years and sex were almost always included in the sample metadata. HLA class I and class II types, where available, came from metadata supplied by the sample provider rather than from assay-based typing. Study-wide findings and limitations: How much clinical and demographic metadata was included differed by source and by participant, and the metadata was provided uncurated.

For this clone: Its antigen remains undetermined. No per-base quality is available; no much larger clone lies one base away.

Whole blood was collected in K2EDTA tubes by collaborating institutions according to the institutions' own protocols. For TCRbeta analysis, collaborators shipped samples in one of three forms: frozen whole blood, isolated PBMCs, or DNA extracted from either of those sample types. The immunoSEQ Assay, a bias-controlled multiplex PCR, was used to amplify TCRbeta CDR3 regions from genomic DNA. Processing in the source paper ran as follows. The number of nucleated cells in each sample was estimated from the amplification of reference gene primers within the assay. To quantify the absolute abundance of each unique TCRbeta CDR3 rearrangement, sequence reads were collapsed and filtered. For each sample, productive Simpson clonality was calculated as the square root of Simpson's diversity index across productive rearrangements. Drawn from immuneACCESS, this table holds only the in-frame rearrangements with V and J called that TCRdb kept. Clones are partly lost; checked studies trace under half to an unresolved V gene and leave the rest unexplained. For V, J and clone size, that table is used; D and trimming come from the DNA. This sample comprises over 90,000 clones, almost 80% of them detected only once. Of the sample, about 9% is held by the ten largest clones.

The TCR comes from a man in his fifties or sixties with active or convalescent COVID-19. The sequenced sample was peripheral blood.

At the DNA level, the sequence is TGTGCCAGCTCACCCCAATGGACAGGGAATGAAAAACTGTTTTTT. It translates to CASSPQWTGNEKLFF. The chain is assembled from TRBV18 and TRBJ1-4, and TRBD1 matches 8 of the central bases. Germline trimming: 3 bases from V, 5 bases from J; junction bases outside gene matches: 5. The germline V gene provides CDR1 KGHSH and CDR2 LQKENI. From its cysteine to its phenylalanine, the CDR3 spans 15 amino acids. The DNA shown is the 45-base CDR3, in frame from base 1.